These 22 T cell receptor beta chains were sequenced from one sample in a study of tumor-infiltrating lymphocytes in primary liver carcinoma. Co-extraction yielded RNA and DNA from around 20-30 mg of unsorted bulk tissue. The investigators made TCR beta cDNA from about 500 ng total RNA, using a constant-region primer. Library construction for TCR beta comprised three nested multiplex PCR rounds performed with slightly modified ARM-PCR. Researchers ran the first two PCR rounds for roughly 10 cycles each with TRBV1-TRBV30 forward primers and a C-beta reverse primer. TCRdb independently ran MiXCR on the multiplex PCR reads; one entry per CDR3 protein. The sample has 100,000 to 150,000 distinct CDR3 sequences; around 64% are singletons. Sequenced: liver tumor tissue from sampling region 3. Subset indicated: tumor region T3, left-lateral pole. These receptors were taken from a woman aged 55 to 70 with primary liver carcinoma and hepatitis B virus infection.

Concerning this clonotype: An end of the junction does not agree with germline; a read error may underlie this. The chain carries TRBV4-1 and TRBJ2-3; D gene uncertain. The CDR3 is 12 amino acids. Germline CDR1 and CDR2: MGHRA and YSYEKL. The CDR3 nucleotides read TGCGCCAGCAGTCAACACACAGATATGCAGTATTTT. It encodes CASSQHTDMQYF.

On this clonotype itself: At one of its ends the junction is not consistent with the germline gene, which may arise from a read error. Here the CDR3 DNA reads TGTGCCAGTAGTGAAGTAGCGCGGGAACAAGAGACCCAGTACTTC. The encoded protein is CASSEVAREQETQYF. The J gene is TRBJ2-5, the V gene TRBV6-1; weak D call: TRBD2 (6 bases). The germline V gene encodes CDR1 MNHNS and CDR2 SASEGT. This CDR3 contains 15 residues.

With regard to this clonotype: This may arise from a read error, as a much more abundant clone is one base away. This rearrangement joins TRBV6-1 to TRBJ2-7; maybe TRBD2 (6 bases). The CDR3 is made up of 15 amino acids. Germline values: CDR1 MNHNS, CDR2 SASEGT. CDR3 nucleotides: TGTGCCAGCACTGAAGTGGCGGGAAGCTCCTACGAGCAGTACTTC. It is translated as CASTEVAGSSYEQYF.

This clonotype was recorded at least ten times. The chain links TRBV29-1 to TRBJ1-2; D is possibly TRBD1 (6 bases). The CDR3 contains 12 residues. V was pared by 7 bases and J by 5 bases, with 14 bases between. Germline CDR1 reads SQVTM; CDR2 reads ANQGSEA. The CDR3 sequence is CSGAQGHYGYTF. For the CDR3, the DNA is TGCAGCGGCGCCCAGGGACATTATGGCTACACCTTC.

About this clonotype itself: A read error may explain this, as a much larger clone is one base away. The DNA of the CDR3 is TGCGCCAGCAGCCAAGACGGAGCGGGGGCTAATGTAAAACTGTTTTTT. Its protein is CASSQDGAGANVKLFF. V usage is TRBV4-1 and J usage is TRBJ1-4, with D possibly being TRBD1 (6 bases). This CDR3 has 16 residues. Germline loops: CDR1 MGHRA, CDR2 YSYEKL.

This clonotype occurred once. A much larger clonotype is one base distant, so this may be a read error. The chain recombines TRBV14 with TRBJ2-7; possible D gene TRBD1, 6 bases. The CDR3 consists of 14 residues. The germline V and J ends were trimmed by 5 bases and 0 bases, with 11 bases remaining between them. In germline, CDR1 is SGHDN, CDR2 FVKESK. The CDR3 reads CASSTDSISYEQYF. In DNA form, the CDR3 reads TGTGCCAGCAGCACGGACAGCATCTCCTACGAGCAGTACTTC.

On this clonotype itself: This sequence may be a read error, since a much larger clone differs from it by one base. The chain employs TRBV28 and TRBJ2-7; D is perhaps TRBD2 (5 bases). The V and J ends lost 4 bases and 3 bases respectively, with 16 bases between them. The length of the CDR3 is 15 residues. Germline CDR1 MDHEN, CDR2 SYDVKM. The DNA of the CDR3 is TGTGCCAGCAGTTCCCACGTGAGGGCCCACTACGAGCAGTACTTC. It specifies CASSSHVRAHYEQYF.

This clonotype was recorded at least ten times. An end of the junction differs from the germline gene, which may be a read error. The chain employs TRBV6-5 and TRBJ2-1, with 10 bases matching TRBD1. The CDR3 runs 14 residues. Per germline, CDR1 MNHEY and CDR2 SVGAGI. DNA for the CDR3: TGTGCCAGCAGTTACTCGGACCCCGGGACAGGGGAAAACTTC. Residues: CASSYSDPGTGENF.

Points on this clonotype: This could be a read error, since a much larger clone is one nucleotide away. This rearrangement joins TRBV6-4 to TRBJ2-1; 9 bases agree with TRBD1. CDR3 length: 15 residues. Germline V gene lookup returns CDR1 MRHNA and CDR2 SNTAGT. DNA for the CDR3: TGTGCCAGCGGTGACTCGACAGGGGGTTACAATGAGCAGTTCTTC. Protein sequence: CASGDSTGGYNEQFF.

On this clonotype: A much bigger clone sits one base away, suggesting this may be a read error. This chain joins TRBV12-3 or TRBV12-4 and TRBJ1-4; D call uncertain. The CDR3 spans 14 residues. V was cut by 3 bases and J by 12 bases, with 17 bases left in between. CDR3 in DNA: TGTGCCAGCAGTTTGGAGTGGGCTAATGTAGAACTGTTTTTT. This sequence encodes CASSLEWANVELFF.

This clonotype was observed a few times. A read error may explain this, as a much larger clone is one base away. This chain connects TRBV6-1 to TRBJ1-2; D is possibly TRBD1 (5 bases). The germline V gene encodes CDR1 MNHNS and CDR2 SASEGT. V shed 5 bases and J shed 8 bases, with 15 bases lying between them. The CDR3 spans 13 residues. CDR3 in amino acids: CASSRDHTGGYTF. The CDR3 DNA follows: TGTGCCAGCAGTAGGGACCATACTGGAGGCTACACCTTC.

The sample holds one count of this clonotype. This chain links TRBV28 with TRBJ2-1, with 10 bases that match TRBD2. The CDR3 contains 18 residues. Per the germline V gene, CDR1 is MDHEN and CDR2 is SYDVKM. This CDR3 reads CASLQTSGRGGSYNEQFF. Here the CDR3 DNA reads TGTGCTAGTCTTCAGACCAGCGGGAGGGGGGGCTCCTACAATGAGCAGTTCTTC. Drawing the rest from reference TRBV28 and TRBJ2-1, the complete variable domain is DVKVTQSSRYLVKRTGEKVFLECVQDMDHENMFWYRQDPGLGLRLIYFSYDVKMKEKGDIPEGYSVSREKKERFSLILESASTNQTSMYLCASLQTSGRGGSYNEQFFGPGTRLTVL.

At least ten counts were recorded for this clonotype. The chain joins TRBV28 to TRBJ1-1; D uncertain. V dropped 3 bases and J dropped 3 bases, with 11 bases sitting between them. The CDR3 loop spans 14 amino acids. Germline CDR1 reads MDHEN; CDR2 reads SYDVKM. The chain's CDR3 is CASSFRPWDTEAFF. CDR3 bases: TGTGCCAGCAGTTTTAGGCCTTGGGACACTGAAGCTTTCTTT.

This clonotype was observed a few times. The missing conserved phenylalanine or tryptophan at the end of this CDR3 makes a read error likely. The DNA is omitted, as the CDR3 cannot be located on it reliably, and the CDR3 follows TCRdb's listing. The CDR3 loop is CASSPMARSYNEQFL. The chain joins TRBV4-1 to TRBJ2-1. Both ends counted, the CDR3 spans 15 residues. The germline gives CDR1 MGHRA, CDR2 YSYEKL.

Comments on this clonotype: A much larger clonotype is one base distant, so this may be a read error. CDR3 bases: TGTGCCGGCAGACGACAGGGGGCTTCCTATGGCTACACCTTC. Encoded protein: CAGRRQGASYGYTF. V gene TRBV12-3 or TRBV12-4 combines with J gene TRBJ1-2, with TRBD1 matching 10 bases. This CDR3 spans 14 amino acids.

A remark on this clonotype: This may come from a read error, since a much larger clone is one base off. The chain couples TRBV5-5 to TRBJ2-3; D might be TRBD1 or TRBD2, each matching 5 bases. Trimming pared 5 bases from V and 1 base from J, leaving 11 bases between. The CDR3 is made up of 14 amino acids. Germline V CDR1 and CDR2: SGHKS, YYEKEE (reference sequence). CDR3: CASRLRDGTDTQYF. The CDR3 DNA reads as TGTGCCAGCAGGCTCAGGGACGGCACAGATACGCAGTATTTT.

This clonotype appeared once. The chain employs TRBV13 and TRBJ1-1; 9 positions match TRBD1. This CDR3 region has 16 residues. With 4 bases clipped from V and 4 bases from J, the junction kept 10 bases outside the gene matches. Germline lookup yields CDR1 PRHDT and CDR2 FYEKMQ (reference sequence). The CDR3, as DNA: TGTGCCAGCAGCTCAACATGGACAGGGGAAGGCACTGAAGCTTTCTTT. It translates to CASSSTWTGEGTEAFF.

About this clonotype itself: Compared with germline, one end of the junction differs, possibly owing to a read error. The J gene is TRBJ2-7, the V gene TRBV11-3; the D gene is possibly TRBD1 (6 bases). CDR3 length: 13 amino acids. The germline V gene encodes CDR1 SGHNT and CDR2 YENEEA. The CDR3 nucleotides are TGTACCAGCAGCTCAGACAGGTCCTACGAGCAGTACTTC. This codes for CTSSSDRSYEQYF.

This clonotype was counted a few times. Since no conserved phenylalanine or tryptophan closes the CDR3, a read error is the likely cause. No DNA is shown, since the ends of the CDR3 on it are uncertain; the CDR3 is the one TCRdb lists. The chain uses TRBV11-2 and TRBJ1-5; no DNA check was done on the table's D call, TRBD1. Counting both end residues, the CDR3 totals 14 amino acids. CDR1 and CDR2 from the germline V gene are SGHAT and FQNNGV. The CDR3 protein is CASSLGQGGDPRHL.

This clonotype was seen just once. Possible read error: a much larger clone is one base away. The chain is built from TRBV10-1 and TRBJ2-3; the D call may be TRBD1 or TRBD2 (5 bases each). The V and J ends lost 5 bases and 5 bases respectively, with 14 bases between them. CDR3 length equals 14 residues. Germline V gene sequence: CDR1 WNHNN, CDR2 SYGVQD (reference sequence). The CDR3 sequence is CASSRDVARDTQYF. The CDR3 region has the DNA TGCGCCAGCAGTCGGGACGTGGCGCGAGATACGCAGTATTTT.

Points on this clonotype: A read error may account for a junction end that differs from germline. The chain recombines TRBV11-2 with TRBJ1-4; 9 bases agree with TRBD1. CDR3 length: 13 amino acids. The germline V gene encodes CDR1 SGHAT and CDR2 FQNNGV. The CDR3 loop reads CAIRDRDHEKPFF. For the CDR3, the DNA is TGTGCCATCAGGGACAGGGACCATGAAAAACCGTTTTTT.

This clonotype was recorded many times. CDR3 loop: CASSLGGGQGNYGYTF. The CDR3 DNA follows: TGTGCCAGCAGCTTGGGGGGGGGACAGGGTAACTATGGCTACACCTTC. The rearrangement uses TRBV5-4 and TRBJ1-2, with TRBD1 matching 9 bases. Germline CDR1 and CDR2: SGHNT and YYREEE (reference sequence). The V segment lost 0 bases and the J segment 1 base; nucleotides outside the gene matches: 4. CDR3 length: 16 amino acids.